The rows below give T cell receptor beta chains drawn from one sample of a study of cytomegalovirus exposure and HLA in healthy donors. Assay used: immunoSEQ multiplex PCR; TCRdb lists only in-frame clones, some missing. Seen here are about 120,000 clones, approximately 75% observed once, and the top ten hold around 2%. The source material was PBMCs. These receptors were taken from a man between 35 and 55 years old in good health and CMV-seronegative. CDR3s include the opening cysteine and the closing phenylalanine or tryptophan. Each record gives: J gene, CDR3 length, D gene, clone size, V gene, CDR3 protein, CDR3 DNA. The D gene is left open where the match is weak. Expanded clones get a size class; other rows say once, few or many, or leave the size out.

j_call: TRBJ1-5; cdr3_length: 14; d_call: TRBD1; clone_size: once; v_call: TRBV5-8; cdr3_aa: CASSTGTGNQPQHF; cdr3_nt: TGTGCCAGCAGCACCGGGACAGGGAATCAGCCCCAGCATTTT
j_call: TRBJ2-2; cdr3_length: 15; d_call: NA; clone_size: NA; v_call: TRBV4-3; cdr3_aa: CASSPSWRNTGELFF; cdr3_nt: TGCGCCAGCAGCCCTAGCTGGAGGAACACCGGGGAGCTGTTTTTT
j_call: TRBJ2-1; cdr3_length: 16; d_call: TRBD1; clone_size: NA; v_call: TRBV6-5; cdr3_aa: CASSYSGQGGYNEQFF; cdr3_nt: TGTGCCAGCAGTTACTCGGGACAGGGGGGATACAATGAGCAGTTCTTC
j_call: TRBJ2-7; cdr3_length: 13; d_call: NA; clone_size: few; v_call: TRBV6-1; cdr3_aa: CASSEGTAYEQYF; cdr3_nt: TGTGCCAGCAGTGAAGGGACAGCCTACGAGCAGTACTTC
j_call: TRBJ2-5; cdr3_length: 12; d_call: NA; clone_size: few; v_call: TRBV29-1; cdr3_aa: CSVENPGETQYF; cdr3_nt: TGCAGCGTTGAAAATCCAGGAGAGACCCAGTACTTC
j_call: TRBJ2-1; cdr3_length: 15; d_call: NA; clone_size: NA; v_call: TRBV30; cdr3_aa: CAWRRRGAGRNEQFF; cdr3_nt: TGTGCCTGGAGGAGAAGGGGCGCGGGGCGGAATGAGCAGTTCTTC
j_call: TRBJ1-6; cdr3_length: 16; d_call: NA; clone_size: NA; v_call: TRBV7-2; cdr3_aa: CASSLDSGSYNSPLHF; cdr3_nt: TGTGCCAGCAGCTTAGACTCAGGCTCCTATAATTCACCCCTCCACTTT
j_call: TRBJ2-4; cdr3_length: 13; d_call: TRBD1; clone_size: NA; v_call: TRBV5-6; cdr3_aa: CASSQGQGNSQYF; cdr3_nt: TGTGCCAGCAGCCAAGGACAGGGAAACAGTCAGTACTTC
j_call: TRBJ2-1; cdr3_length: 12; d_call: NA; clone_size: NA; v_call: TRBV29-1; cdr3_aa: CSVEVRDNEQFF; cdr3_nt: TGCAGCGTTGAAGTTCGCGACAATGAGCAGTTCTTC
j_call: TRBJ1-4; cdr3_length: 11; d_call: NA; clone_size: once; v_call: TRBV7-9; cdr3_aa: CASSLRGKLFF; cdr3_nt: TGTGCCAGCAGCTTAAGAGGAAAACTGTTTTTT
j_call: TRBJ2-1; cdr3_length: 15; d_call: NA; clone_size: NA; v_call: TRBV9; cdr3_aa: CASSVPLTTNNEQFF; cdr3_nt: TGTGCCAGCAGCGTACCCTTGACTACCAACAATGAGCAGTTCTTC
j_call: TRBJ1-1; cdr3_length: 12; d_call: TRBD1; clone_size: NA; v_call: TRBV2; cdr3_aa: CASSEQGPEAFF; cdr3_nt: TGTGCCAGCAGCGAACAGGGGCCTGAAGCTTTCTTT
j_call: TRBJ1-5; cdr3_length: 15; d_call: NA; clone_size: once; v_call: TRBV2; cdr3_aa: CASSVQGSSNQPQHF; cdr3_nt: TGTGCCAGCAGTGTCCAGGGATCGAGCAATCAGCCCCAGCATTTT
j_call: TRBJ1-1; cdr3_length: 14; d_call: TRBD1; clone_size: NA; v_call: TRBV4-3; cdr3_aa: CASSQGGQSNEAFF; cdr3_nt: TGCGCCAGCAGCCAAGGGGGACAGTCCAATGAAGCTTTCTTT
j_call: TRBJ2-3; cdr3_length: 15; d_call: NA; clone_size: NA; v_call: TRBV11-2; cdr3_aa: CASSLGSGSTDTQYF; cdr3_nt: TGTGCCAGCAGTTTAGGGAGCGGTAGCACAGATACGCAGTATTTT
j_call: TRBJ1-3; cdr3_length: 15; d_call: TRBD1; clone_size: NA; v_call: TRBV6-5; cdr3_aa: CASSRDRGSGNTIYF; cdr3_nt: TGTGCCAGCAGTCGCGACAGGGGCTCTGGAAACACCATATATTTT
j_call: TRBJ2-7; cdr3_length: 10; d_call: NA; clone_size: NA; v_call: TRBV28; cdr3_aa: CASRSREQYF; cdr3_nt: TGTGCCAGCAGATCTCGCGAGCAGTACTTC
j_call: TRBJ2-3; cdr3_length: 15; d_call: NA; clone_size: NA; v_call: TRBV5-4; cdr3_aa: CASSGQELGTDTQYF; cdr3_nt: TGTGCCAGCAGCGGGCAGGAACTCGGCACAGATACGCAGTATTTT
j_call: TRBJ2-5; cdr3_length: 16; d_call: TRBD2; clone_size: NA; v_call: TRBV2; cdr3_aa: CASSDPSGGARETQYF; cdr3_nt: TGTGCCAGCAGTGATCCTAGCGGGGGGGCCCGAGAGACCCAGTACTTC
j_call: TRBJ2-7; cdr3_length: 15; d_call: TRBD2; clone_size: few; v_call: TRBV27; cdr3_aa: CASSLSVGGYYEQYF; cdr3_nt: TGTGCCAGCAGTTTATCCGTGGGGGGGTACTACGAGCAGTACTTC
j_call: TRBJ1-5; cdr3_length: 15; d_call: NA; clone_size: NA; v_call: TRBV10-3; cdr3_aa: CAISDRYGGNQPQHF; cdr3_nt: TGTGCCATCAGTGATAGGTACGGAGGCAATCAGCCCCAGCATTTT
j_call: TRBJ2-3; cdr3_length: 13; d_call: NA; clone_size: once; v_call: TRBV5-8; cdr3_aa: CASSFRGGDTQYF; cdr3_nt: TGTGCCAGCAGCTTTCGGGGTGGAGATACGCAGTATTTT
j_call: TRBJ2-6; cdr3_length: 15; d_call: TRBD1; clone_size: once; v_call: TRBV6-5; cdr3_aa: CASSPRGLGANGLTF; cdr3_nt: TGTGCCAGCAGTCCTAGGGGGCTCGGGGCCAACGGCCTGACTTTC
j_call: TRBJ1-6; cdr3_length: 13; d_call: NA; clone_size: NA; v_call: TRBV19; cdr3_aa: CASTPRVDSPLHF; cdr3_nt: TGTGCCAGTACCCCCAGGGTGGATTCACCCCTCCACTTT
j_call: TRBJ2-1; cdr3_length: 14; d_call: NA; clone_size: few; v_call: TRBV11-2; cdr3_aa: CASSLAGNRNEQFF; cdr3_nt: TGTGCCAGCAGCTTAGCGGGGAATCGCAATGAGCAGTTCTTC
j_call: TRBJ2-3; cdr3_length: 14; d_call: NA; clone_size: NA; v_call: TRBV13; cdr3_aa: CASSFSGPTGSQYF; cdr3_nt: TGTGCCAGCAGCTTCTCCGGGCCCACAGGGTCGCAGTACTTT
j_call: TRBJ2-1; cdr3_length: 16; d_call: TRBD2; clone_size: NA; v_call: TRBV5-1; cdr3_aa: CASSWRESLESDEQFF; cdr3_nt: TGCGCCAGCAGCTGGCGGGAGAGTTTGGAGTCAGACGAGCAGTTCTTC
j_call: TRBJ2-7; cdr3_length: 14; d_call: NA; clone_size: few; v_call: TRBV27; cdr3_aa: CASRLGQRVYEQYF; cdr3_nt: TGTGCCAGCCGCTTAGGACAGCGTGTCTACGAGCAGTACTTC
j_call: TRBJ2-7; cdr3_length: 14; d_call: NA; clone_size: NA; v_call: TRBV11-3; cdr3_aa: CASSIGRGTDEQYF; cdr3_nt: TGTGCCAGCAGCATAGGACGGGGAACCGACGAGCAGTACTTC
j_call: TRBJ1-1; cdr3_length: 15; d_call: TRBD1; clone_size: few; v_call: TRBV14; cdr3_aa: CASSQTGGANTEAFF; cdr3_nt: TGTGCCAGCAGCCAGACAGGGGGCGCAAACACTGAAGCTTTCTTT
j_call: TRBJ2-5; cdr3_length: 16; d_call: TRBD1; clone_size: NA; v_call: TRBV4-3; cdr3_aa: CASSHEPGTVQETQYF; cdr3_nt: TGCGCCAGCAGCCATGAGCCAGGGACAGTCCAAGAGACCCAGTACTTC
j_call: TRBJ2-3; cdr3_length: 16; d_call: TRBD2; clone_size: NA; v_call: TRBV4-1; cdr3_aa: CASSQVERGTTDTQYF; cdr3_nt: TGCGCCAGCAGCCAAGTAGAGCGGGGCACCACAGATACGCAGTATTTT
j_call: TRBJ2-1; cdr3_length: 14; d_call: TRBD2; clone_size: NA; v_call: TRBV28; cdr3_aa: CASKRGSSYNEQFF; cdr3_nt: TGTGCCAGCAAGCGGGGAAGCTCCTACAATGAGCAGTTCTTC
j_call: TRBJ2-7; cdr3_length: 17; d_call: NA; clone_size: NA; v_call: TRBV7-2; cdr3_aa: CASSSPTSPGFQYEQYF; cdr3_nt: TGTGCCAGCAGCTCGCCCACGAGCCCAGGGTTCCAATACGAGCAGTACTTC
j_call: TRBJ2-5; cdr3_length: 12; d_call: NA; clone_size: NA; v_call: TRBV5-6; cdr3_aa: CASMGGQETQYF; cdr3_nt: TGTGCCAGCATGGGGGGCCAAGAGACCCAGTACTTC
j_call: TRBJ1-4; cdr3_length: 16; d_call: TRBD1; clone_size: NA; v_call: TRBV27; cdr3_aa: CASSLWSGQGNEKLFF; cdr3_nt: TGTGCCAGCAGTTTATGGTCGGGACAGGGGAATGAAAAACTGTTTTTT
j_call: TRBJ1-5; cdr3_length: 13; d_call: NA; clone_size: NA; v_call: TRBV27; cdr3_aa: CASSPLFLRPQHF; cdr3_nt: TGTGCCAGCAGTCCCCTGTTCCTTCGGCCCCAGCATTTT
j_call: TRBJ2-6; cdr3_length: 17; d_call: TRBD1; clone_size: NA; v_call: TRBV5-8; cdr3_aa: CASSGRQGLSGANGLTF; cdr3_nt: TGTGCCAGCAGCGGGAGACAGGGTCTCTCTGGGGCCAACGGCCTGACTTTC
j_call: TRBJ2-1; cdr3_length: 15; d_call: NA; clone_size: NA; v_call: TRBV7-8; cdr3_aa: CASSLLRGTYNEQFF; cdr3_nt: TGTGCCAGCAGCTTACTCAGGGGCACCTACAATGAGCAGTTCTTC
j_call: TRBJ2-1; cdr3_length: 15; d_call: TRBD2; clone_size: NA; v_call: TRBV11-3; cdr3_aa: CASSLERGDYNEQFF; cdr3_nt: TGTGCCAGCAGCTTGGAGCGGGGGGACTACAATGAGCAGTTCTTC
j_call: TRBJ1-2; cdr3_length: 17; d_call: TRBD1; clone_size: NA; v_call: TRBV10-3; cdr3_aa: CAISEFTRTGGDYGYTF; cdr3_nt: TGTGCCATCAGTGAATTCACCAGGACAGGGGGCGACTATGGCTACACCTTC
j_call: TRBJ2-1; cdr3_length: 13; d_call: NA; clone_size: NA; v_call: TRBV4-3; cdr3_aa: CASSQYSSYEQFF; cdr3_nt: TGCGCCAGCAGCCAGTATTCTAGTTATGAGCAGTTCTTC
j_call: TRBJ1-6; cdr3_length: 14; d_call: NA; clone_size: NA; v_call: TRBV30; cdr3_aa: CAWGSGTYNSPLHF; cdr3_nt: TGTGCCTGGGGGAGTGGGACCTATAATTCACCCCTCCACTTT
j_call: TRBJ1-4; cdr3_length: 13; d_call: NA; clone_size: NA; v_call: TRBV18; cdr3_aa: CASSELMNEKLFF; cdr3_nt: TGTGCCAGCTCGGAGCTGATGAATGAAAAACTGTTTTTT
j_call: TRBJ2-5; cdr3_length: 13; d_call: NA; clone_size: NA; v_call: TRBV18; cdr3_aa: CASSPGHQETQYF; cdr3_nt: TGTGCCAGCTCACCGGGACATCAAGAGACCCAGTACTTC
j_call: TRBJ2-7; cdr3_length: 12; d_call: NA; clone_size: NA; v_call: TRBV28; cdr3_aa: CASRLASYEQYF; cdr3_nt: TGTGCCAGCAGACTAGCCTCCTACGAGCAGTACTTC
j_call: TRBJ2-5; cdr3_length: 14; d_call: TRBD1; clone_size: NA; v_call: TRBV6-1; cdr3_aa: CASSENRGWETQYF; cdr3_nt: TGTGCCAGCAGTGAGAACAGGGGGTGGGAGACCCAGTACTTC
j_call: TRBJ1-6; cdr3_length: 14; d_call: NA; clone_size: NA; v_call: TRBV9; cdr3_aa: CASSGRGFGSPLHF; cdr3_nt: TGTGCCAGCAGCGGCCGAGGATTTGGCTCACCCCTCCACTTT
j_call: TRBJ1-1; cdr3_length: 16; d_call: NA; clone_size: NA; v_call: TRBV5-6; cdr3_aa: CASIPGPARVDTEAFF; cdr3_nt: TGTGCCAGCATTCCGGGCCCGGCCAGGGTCGACACTGAAGCTTTCTTT
j_call: TRBJ2-2; cdr3_length: 16; d_call: TRBD1; clone_size: NA; v_call: TRBV10-1; cdr3_aa: CASSGGTGSNTGELFF; cdr3_nt: TGCGCCAGCAGTGGCGGGACAGGATCGAACACCGGGGAGCTGTTTTTT
j_call: TRBJ1-2; cdr3_length: 14; d_call: NA; clone_size: NA; v_call: TRBV6-1; cdr3_aa: CASSEQGDSYGYAF; cdr3_nt: TGTGCCAGCAGTGAGCAGGGTGACAGCTATGGCTACGCCTTC
j_call: TRBJ1-3; cdr3_length: 17; d_call: NA; clone_size: once; v_call: TRBV7-2; cdr3_aa: CASSLAPHTGFGNTIYF; cdr3_nt: TGTGCCAGCAGCTTAGCGCCACACACAGGGTTTGGAAACACCATATATTTT
j_call: TRBJ2-3; cdr3_length: 14; d_call: TRBD1; clone_size: NA; v_call: TRBV27; cdr3_aa: CASKPAGGANTQYF; cdr3_nt: TGTGCCAGCAAACCCGCAGGGGGCGCGAATACGCAGTATTTT
j_call: TRBJ1-1; cdr3_length: 16; d_call: TRBD1; clone_size: NA; v_call: TRBV12-5; cdr3_aa: CASGLWAQGVGDEAFF; cdr3_nt: TGTGCTAGTGGTTTGTGGGCGCAGGGGGTTGGTGATGAAGCTTTCTTT
j_call: TRBJ2-5; cdr3_length: 14; d_call: TRBD1; clone_size: NA; v_call: TRBV6-5; cdr3_aa: CASSYRGGWETQYF; cdr3_nt: TGTGCCAGCAGTTACCGAGGGGGCTGGGAGACCCAGTACTTC
j_call: TRBJ2-6; cdr3_length: 16; d_call: NA; clone_size: NA; v_call: TRBV27; cdr3_aa: CASSVTGVFGANVLTF; cdr3_nt: TGTGCCAGCAGCGTAACAGGAGTCTTCGGGGCCAACGTCCTGACTTTC
j_call: TRBJ1-2; cdr3_length: 14; d_call: NA; clone_size: NA; v_call: TRBV5-6; cdr3_aa: CASTRRGYLYGYTF; cdr3_nt: TGTGCCAGCACCCGCAGGGGTTACCTCTATGGCTACACCTTC
j_call: TRBJ2-7; cdr3_length: 14; d_call: NA; clone_size: NA; v_call: TRBV6-1; cdr3_aa: CASSEVGQTYEQYF; cdr3_nt: TGTGCCAGCAGTGAGGTGGGACAAACCTACGAGCAGTACTTC
j_call: TRBJ2-7; cdr3_length: 14; d_call: NA; clone_size: NA; v_call: TRBV30; cdr3_aa: CAWTLSGVSYEQYF; cdr3_nt: TGTGCCTGGACCCTGAGTGGTGTCTCCTACGAGCAGTACTTC